These 3 T cell receptor beta chains share one sample of origin, sequenced in a study of cytomegalovirus exposure and HLA in healthy donors. Profiled with immunoSEQ multiplex PCR; TCRdb holds only in-frame clones, not every one. The repertoire has over 120,000 clones, roughly 93% of them found once; the top ten carry approximately 2%. Material for sequencing was PBMCs. These receptor sequences come from a man aged 18 to 35 in good health and CMV-seropositive.

The chain recombines TRBV28 with TRBJ2-1; D is uncertain. The CDR3 covers 15 residues. Germline loops: CDR1 MDHEN, CDR2 SYDVKM. V lost 1 base, J lost 0 bases, and 7 bases lay in between. The CDR3 region is CASSLLSDSYNEQFF. The CDR3 DNA reads TGTGCCAGCAGTTTATTGTCAGACTCCTACAATGAGCAGTTCTTC.

V usage is TRBV28 and J usage is TRBJ1-5, with D possibly being TRBD1 (6 bases). This CDR3 has 14 residues. Germline V gene data show CDR1 as MDHEN and CDR2 as SYDVKM. V was pared by 5 bases and J by 5 bases, with 13 bases between. CDR3 amino acids: CASSLDRSHQPQHF. CDR3 in DNA: TGTGCCAGCAGTCTGGACAGATCCCATCAGCCCCAGCATTTT. Drawing the rest from reference TRBV28 and TRBJ1-5, the complete variable domain is DVKVTQSSRYLVKRTGEKVFLECVQDMDHENMFWYRQDPGLGLRLIYFSYDVKMKEKGDIPEGYSVSREKKERFSLILESASTNQTSMYLCASSLDRSHQPQHFGDGTRLSIL.

The chain is built from TRBV5-6 and TRBJ2-7; 8 positions agree with TRBD1. Looked up from germline, CDR1 is SGHDT and CDR2 is YYEEEE. This CDR3 contains 15 residues. V gave up 4 bases and J gave up 4 bases; unmatched junction bases: 10. CDR3 protein: CASSGGPGQAYEQYF. The CDR3 region has the DNA TGTGCCAGCAGCGGAGGCCCGGGACAGGCGTACGAGCAGTACTTC.